This TCR beta chain was captured by sequencing in a study of blood T cell repertoires in COVID-19. Clones were sequenced by immunoSEQ multiplex PCR, and TCRdb holds only the in-frame ones, with some missing. The sample contains 150,000 to 200,000 clones, roughly 77% of which appear only once. This CDR3 has 15 amino acids. Germline V gene data show CDR1 as SGDLS and CDR2 as YYNGEE. Trimming took off 3 bases at V and 3 bases at J, with 13 bases between the two ends. Sequencing input: PBMCs or T cells enriched from blood (not recorded which). The V and J genes are TRBV9 and TRBJ1-5, with D unresolved. The receptor was isolated from a woman aged 45-60 years with acute COVID-19. The CDR3 nucleotides read TGTGCCAGCAGCGCCGAGGAGGGCCTCAATCAGCCCCAGCATTTT. It codes for CASSAEEGLNQPQHF.